This T cell receptor beta chain is from a study of T cell responses to AZD1222 COVID-19 vaccine. Study background: Whether given at about 4 or about 12 weeks, second doses were pooled. General study results and limits: Just a handful of people given AZD1222 tested seropositive at baseline. White British donors predominated, females outnumbered males, and clonal diversity was possibly underestimated.

The CDR3 is 13 residues long. Germline CDR1 PRHDT, CDR2 FYEKMQ (reference sequence). V dropped 5 bases and J dropped 6; count of bases not matched to a gene: 5. Comments on this clone: Its specificity is unknown.

This table comes from immunoSEQ multiplex PCR, and its TCRdb copy is limited to in-frame clones, with some not included. This sample yields 150,000 to 200,000 clones, of which approximately 90% are seen a single time; 0.75% to 1% belongs to the top ten. The V gene is TRBV13, the J gene TRBJ2-7, with TRBD1 matching 9 bases. This TCR came from an adult in good health. Source: peripheral blood, taken on day 0 of AZD1222 vaccination. The CDR3 DNA reads TGTGCCAGCAGCATCAACAGGGGGCGCGAGCAGTACTTC. Protein sequence: CASSINRGREQYF. The full variable domain, completed using reference TRBV13 and TRBJ2-7, is AAGVIQSPRHLIKEKRETATLKCYPIPRHDTVYWYQQGPGQDPQFLISFYEKMQSDKGSIPDRFSAQQFSDYHSELNMSSLELGDSALYFCASSINRGREQYFGPGTRLTVT.